This is a list of T cell receptor beta chains from one sample in a study of T cell responses to AZD1222 COVID-19 vaccine. The repertoire was sequenced with immunoSEQ multiplex PCR; TCRdb's copy has only in-frame clones and lacks some. The sample contains approximately 77,000 clones, about 90% of which appear only once. Here the sequenced sample was peripheral blood, taken on day 0 of MenACWY control vaccination. The receptors originated from an adult in good health. Both conserved end residues are part of each CDR3. The D gene is left open where the match is weak.

cdr3_aa cdr3_nt j_call v_call d_call
CASSLDLGGSYNEQFF TGTGCCAGCAGCTTAGATTTGGGGGGCTCCTACAATGAGCAGTTCTTC TRBJ2-1 TRBV11-1 -
CATPGTGPYEQYF TGCGCCACACCCGGGACAGGGCCATACGAGCAGTACTTC TRBJ2-7 TRBV4-3 TRBD1
CASSQRRADTQYF TGCGCCAGCAGCCAACGGCGAGCAGATACGCAGTATTTT TRBJ2-3 TRBV4-3 -
CASSQYGGSGNTIYF TGTGCCAGCAGCCAGTACGGGGGGTCTGGAAACACCATATATTTT TRBJ1-3 TRBV3-1/TRBV3-2 -
CASNTAGTDYGYTF TGTGCCAGCAATACCGCCGGGACCGACTATGGCTACACCTTC TRBJ1-2 TRBV28 -
CASSLDYTGELFF TGTGCCAGCAGCTTGGACTACACCGGGGAGCTGTTTTTT TRBJ2-2 TRBV7-3 -
CATSGGGALPYEQYF TGTGCCACCAGTGGGGGAGGGGCCCTACCCTACGAGCAGTACTTC TRBJ2-7 TRBV24-1 TRBD2
CSVVWPPDNTIYF TGCAGCGTTGTTTGGCCCCCAGACAACACCATATATTTT TRBJ1-3 TRBV29-1 -
CASSEHGSGPAFF TGTGCCAGCAGTGAGCACGGGTCAGGGCCAGCTTTCTTT TRBJ1-1 TRBV25-1 -
CASSLGQGGEQFF TGCGCCAGCAGCTTAGGGCAGGGGGGTGAGCAGTTCTTC TRBJ2-1 TRBV5-1 -
CASSPASGGAFADTQYF TGTGCCAGCAGCCCAGCTAGCGGGGGGGCGTTCGCAGATACGCAGTATTTT TRBJ2-3 TRBV7-2 TRBD2
CASSPGQSSYTF TGTGCCAGCAGCCCAGGACAGAGCTCCTACACCTTC TRBJ1-2 TRBV5-4 -
CASSLDRGSGNTIYF TGTGCCAGCAGCCTCGACAGGGGCTCTGGAAACACCATATATTTT TRBJ1-3 TRBV7-9 TRBD1